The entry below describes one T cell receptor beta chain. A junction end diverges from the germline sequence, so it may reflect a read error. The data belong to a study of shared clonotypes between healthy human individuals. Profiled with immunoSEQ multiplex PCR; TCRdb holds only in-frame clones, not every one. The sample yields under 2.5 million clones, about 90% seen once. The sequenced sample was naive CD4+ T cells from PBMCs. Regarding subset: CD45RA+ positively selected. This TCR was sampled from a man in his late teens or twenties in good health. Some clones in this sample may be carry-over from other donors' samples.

CDR3 region: CASGFFPPLEQYF. The CDR3 region has the DNA TGCGCCAGCGGCTTTTTTCCCCCCCTCGAGCAGTACTTC. This chain joins TRBV5-1 and TRBJ2-7, with unresolved D. From germline, CDR1 is SGHRS and CDR2 YFSETQ. This CDR3 is built from 13 residues.